This T cell receptor beta chain comes out of a study of T cell responses to AZD1222 COVID-19 vaccine. Study conclusions and caveats: Mostly white British, mostly female donors; authors suggested clonal diversity may be underestimated.

Measured with immunoSEQ multiplex PCR; TCRdb has only the in-frame clones, and not every one. The repertoire includes roughly 170,000 clones, around 90% of them detected once, and 2.5% to 3% sits in the top ten. As for this clone: Antigen specificity is unknown.

Deletions cut 4 bases from V and 9 bases from J, with 13 bases between. The CDR3 totals 14 residues. Looked up from germline, CDR1 is SNHLY and CDR2 is FYNNEI. The source material was peripheral blood, sampled on day 0 of AZD1222 vaccination. The chain employs TRBV2 and TRBJ1-6; D is uncertain. The TCR originated in an adult in good health. The CDR3 sequence: CASSGERAVSPLHF. In DNA form, the CDR3 reads TGTGCCAGCAGTGGTGAGAGGGCTGTTTCACCCCTCCACTTT.